Sequencing of this T cell receptor beta chain was carried out in a study of post-analysis software for immune sequencing data. The CDR3 has 16 residues. V was pared by 2 bases and J by 4 bases, with 15 bases between. Germline V CDR1 and CDR2: SGHTA, FQGNSA. Study conclusions and caveats: Patients had higher frequencies than controls of about five TRBV segments, including TRBV5-6, TRBV5-1 and TRBV20-1.

Unique molecular identifiers tagged the TCR beta cDNA libraries. In TCRdb, the PCR reads were re-called with MiXCR into one record per CDR3 protein. The repertoire holds hundreds of thousands of distinct CDR3 sequences, with roughly 29% as singletons. This clonotype was seen at least ten times. Its antigen is unidentified. The J gene is TRBJ2-1, the V gene TRBV7-2, with D tentatively TRBD1 or TRBD2 (6 bases each). The sequenced material came from blood. The receptor was isolated from a girl aged 5-17 years with multiple sclerosis. The CDR3 nucleotides read TGTGCCAGCAGCTTAAGTTCCGGGGGCCGTTACAATGAGCAGTTCTTC. It specifies CASSLSSGGRYNEQFF.